These 13 T cell receptor beta chains share one sample of origin, sequenced in a study of blood T cell repertoires in COVID-19 (dated by TCRdb to 2020 to 2022). The library was obtained by the immunoSEQ multiplex PCR assay. TCRdb limited this immuneACCESS table to in-frame rearrangements with V and J called. A share of clones is missing; checked studies link under half to unresolved V genes, and the rest is unexplained. In all, the sample holds under 250,000 clones, and roughly 87% of those were seen once. Around 2.6% of the sample rests with the top ten. The sample taken for sequencing was PBMCs or T cells enriched from blood (not recorded which). The receptors here all came from a woman in her thirties with acute COVID-19.

In regard to this clone: Other DNA sequences of this sample code for an identical CDR3. J is TRBJ2-7 and V is TRBV12-3 or TRBV12-4, with 7 bases that match TRBD2. The CDR3 has 13 amino acids. The ends lost 3 bases at V and 3 bases at J; junction bases unmatched: 2. CDR3: CASSFGGGYEQYF. CDR3 sequence (DNA): TGTGCCAGCAGTTTTGGGGGGGGCTACGAGCAGTACTTC.

The V call is TRBV6-5, the J call TRBJ1-2; TRBD1 matches at 7 bases. The trim removed 4 bases at V and 2 bases at J, leaving 4 bases unmatched. The CDR3 loop spans 14 amino acids. Germline V CDR1 and CDR2: MNHEY, SVGAGI. DNA of the CDR3: TGTGCCAGCAGTTTTGGACAGGAAAACTATGGCTACACCTTC. Encoded protein: CASSFGQENYGYTF.

A few counts support this clone. V gene TRBV6-5 combines with J gene TRBJ1-1, with D perhaps matching TRBD1 (6 bases). The CDR3 is made up of 14 amino acids. CDR1 is MNHEY and CDR2 is SVGAGI in the germline V gene. The V gene lost 11 bases and the J gene lost 4 bases, with 20 bases spanning the gap. This CDR3 reads CAGETGNHPTEAFF. The CDR3 DNA sequence: TGTGCCGGGGAGACAGGTAATCACCCCACTGAAGCTTTCTTT.

J is TRBJ2-1 and V is TRBV4-3, with TRBD2 as a possible D gene (6 bases). The germline gives CDR1 LGHNA, CDR2 YSLEER. The CDR3 is made up of 13 amino acids. V was cut by 6 bases and J by 6 bases, with 12 bases left in between. CDR3 sequence: CASSLRGSNEQFF. The CDR3 nucleotides are TGCGCCAGCAGTCTTCGGGGGTCCAATGAGCAGTTCTTC.

The J gene is TRBJ1-6, the V gene TRBV11-2; D may be TRBD1 (5 bases). CDR3 length: 16 residues. Between the trimmed V and J ends, which lost 2 bases and 0 bases, there was a span of 8 bases. The germline V gene encodes CDR1 SGHAT and CDR2 FQNNGV. The CDR3 DNA reads TGTGCCAGCAGCTTACTCGGGGGCTCCTATAATTCACCCCTCCACTTT. This encodes CASSLLGGSYNSPLHF. Drawing the rest from reference TRBV11-2 and TRBJ1-6, the complete variable domain is EAGVAQSPRYKIIEKRQSVAFWCNPISGHATLYWYQQILGQGPKLLIQFQNNGVVDDSQLPKDRFSAERLKGVDSTLKIQPAKLEDSAVYLCASSLLGGSYNSPLHFGNGTRLTVT.

This chain uses TRBV7-8 with TRBJ1-2; weak D call: TRBD1 (5 bases). V was cut by 3 bases and J by 7 bases, with 12 bases left in between. The CDR3 runs 13 residues. Germline V gives CDR1 SGHVS, CDR2 FQNEAQ. This CDR3 reads CASSLAGSGGYTF. CDR3 DNA sequence: TGTGCCAGCAGCTTGGCAGGGTCCGGTGGCTACACCTTC.

The J gene is TRBJ2-5, the V gene TRBV6-4, with 10 bases fitting TRBD2. The CDR3 is 15 amino acids. The junction had 2 bases not matched to a gene; V was cut back by 0 bases and J by 4 bases. Germline V lookup: CDR1 MRHNA, CDR2 SNTAGT. The CDR3 here is CASSDSAGGPETQYF. CDR3 bases: TGTGCCAGCAGTGACTCAGCGGGGGGGCCAGAGACCCAGTACTTC.

The V gene is TRBV10-2, the J gene TRBJ1-5, with 9 bases identical to TRBD1. CDR3 length: 15 amino acids. Germline V gene data show CDR1 as WSHSY and CDR2 as SAAADI. V lost 5 bases, J lost 1 base, and 3 bases stayed unmatched. CDR3 in DNA: TGCGCCAGCAGTCCCGGGACAGGGAGCAATCAGCCCCAGCATTTT. It is translated as CASSPGTGSNQPQHF.

The rearrangement links TRBV6-5 to TRBJ1-2; D gene uncertain. The V gene lost 2 bases and the J gene lost 8 bases, with 6 bases spanning the gap. The CDR3 spans 11 residues. The germline CDR1 and CDR2 sequences are MNHEY and SVGAGI. In DNA form, the CDR3 reads TGTGCCAGCAGTTACGCCGGGGGCTACACCTTC. Its protein is CASSYAGGYTF.

The chain uses TRBV19 and TRBJ1-5; D unclear. CDR1 is LNHDA, CDR2 SQIVND, per germline (reference sequence). The CDR3 contains 12 residues. V was cut by 4 bases and J by 5 bases, with 6 bases left in between. Here the CDR3 reads CASSTPDQPQHF. The CDR3 bases are TGTGCCAGTAGTACACCGGATCAGCCCCAGCATTTT. Combining the CDR3 with reference TRBV19 and TRBJ1-5 gives the whole variable domain DGGITQSPKYLFRKEGQNVTLSCEQNLNHDAMYWYRQDPGQGLRLIYYSQIVNDFQKGDIAEGYSVSREKKESFPLTVTSAQKNPTAFYLCASSTPDQPQHFGDGTRLSIL.

The chain employs TRBV10-2 and TRBJ1-4; the D gene is possibly TRBD1 (6 bases). Germline V CDR1 and CDR2: WSHSY, SAAADI. Trimming left V 10 bases short and J 5 bases short, with 14 bases between. This CDR3 spans 13 amino acids. In nucleotides, the CDR3 is TGCGCCACTGGTACAGGGTCCAATGAAAAACTGTTTTTT. Amino acids: CATGTGSNEKLFF.

This chain's CDR3 is CAWSVLAGGLTDTQYF. The CDR3 DNA sequence: TGTGCCTGGAGTGTACTAGCGGGGGGGTTGACAGATACGCAGTATTTT. V gene TRBV30 combines with J gene TRBJ2-3; 13 bases fit TRBD2. Germline loops: CDR1 GTSNPN, CDR2 SVGIG (reference sequence). The ends lost 0 bases at V and 3 bases at J; junction bases unmatched: 3. The CDR3 runs to 16 residues.

This rearrangement joins TRBV2 to TRBJ2-1, with 11 bases that match TRBD2. V lost 1 base and J lost 7; bases outside the gene matches: 3. Looked up from germline, CDR1 is SNHLY and CDR2 is FYNNEI. This CDR3 has 15 amino acids. The CDR3 loop reads CASSEGLAGSNEQFF. CDR3 nucleotides: TGTGCCAGCAGTGAAGGACTAGCGGGGTCGAATGAGCAGTTCTTC.